This T cell receptor beta chain is from a study of blood T cell repertoires in COVID-19. Across the whole study: Sites across the United States, Italy and Spain contributed samples from acute and convalescent COVID-19. The analysed material was cDNA or gDNA that came from T cells, B-cell-depleted T cells, or PBMCs.

Original analysis: Amplifying reference gene primers gave estimates of nucleated cell counts. Data came from immunoSEQ multiplex PCR; TCRdb stores just in-frame clones and leaves some out. The V and J calls and clone size were taken over from that table, and D and trimming were inferred from the DNA. Of roughly 280,000 clones in the sample, 85% to 90% were seen once. Losses at the gene ends were 1 base for V and 2 bases for J; bases not matched to a gene: 8. The CDR3 sequence is 16 residues long. Per the germline V gene, CDR1 is MNHNY and CDR2 is SVGAGI (reference sequence). The source of this sequence is a man aged 18 to 30 with active or convalescent COVID-19. The sample taken for sequencing was peripheral blood. The chain carries TRBV6-6 and TRBJ2-7; 7 bases agree with TRBD1. The DNA of the CDR3 is TGTGCCAGCAGTTACTTCGGGACAGAAGCGCCCTACGAGCAGTACTTC. This sequence encodes CASSYFGTEAPYEQYF.